What follows are 18 T cell receptor beta chains derived from one specimen sequenced in a study of shared clonotypes between healthy human individuals. CD45RO-negative, CCR7-positively selected cells formed the naive CD8 fraction, excluding terminally differentiated effector memory CD45RA+ cells. Assay: immunoSEQ multiplex PCR; the TCRdb copy retains only in-frame clones and omits some. The sample yields millions of clones, just under 95% seen once. The sample was naive CD8+ T cells sorted from blood. These receptors came from a man aged 18-30 years in good health.

This chain uses TRBV7-9 with TRBJ1-4; D not resolved. This CDR3 is 16 amino acids long. CDR1 is SEHNR, CDR2 FQNEAQ, per germline (reference sequence). The ends were cut back, 4 bases at V and 8 bases at J, with 20 bases in the middle. Here the CDR3 reads CASSSPPGSDVEKLFF. In nucleotides, the CDR3 is TGTGCCAGCAGCTCGCCCCCAGGATCGGATGTGGAAAAACTGTTTTTT.

CDR3 in amino acids: CASSYRAGDTEAFF. As DNA, the CDR3 is TGTGCCAGTAGTTACAGGGCAGGGGACACTGAAGCTTTCTTT. The chain links TRBV19 to TRBJ1-1; possibly TRBD1 for D (6 bases). The CDR3 covers 14 residues. Germline loops: CDR1 LNHDA, CDR2 SQIVND (reference sequence). V was trimmed by 5 bases and J by 3 bases, leaving 13 bases between them.

The genes are TRBV11-2 and TRBJ2-1; 8 nucleotides align to TRBD2. There are 20 residues in the CDR3. Germline CDR1 reads SGHAT; CDR2 reads FQNNGV. Trimming removed 0 bases from V and 10 bases from J; junction bases left unmatched: 23. CDR3 amino acids: CASSLDIGGNLAGGIREQFF. CDR3 nucleotide sequence: TGTGCCAGCAGCTTAGATATCGGTGGCAACTTGGCGGGAGGTATCAGGGAGCAGTTCTTC.

Comment on this clone: This same CDR3 is encoded by further DNA sequences in the sample. The V gene is TRBV10-2, the J gene TRBJ2-7, with TRBD2 as a possible D gene (6 bases). V lost 0 bases to trimming and J lost 4 bases, with 7 bases between them. Germline loops: CDR1 WSHSY, CDR2 SAAADI. The CDR3 length is 13 residues. CDR3 protein: CASSESEGYEQYF. The CDR3 DNA reads as TGCGCCAGCAGTGAGTCGGAGGGTTACGAGCAGTACTTC.

To note about this clone: Other DNA sequences in this specimen translate into the identical CDR3. The chain couples TRBV28 to TRBJ2-7; D perhaps matches TRBD1 (7 bases). With 4 bases removed from V and 0 bases from J, the gap between germline ends came to 10 bases. Germline loops: CDR1 MDHEN, CDR2 SYDVKM. There are 14 residues in the CDR3. As DNA, the CDR3 is TGTGCCAGCAGTTGGCAGGGGGGCTCCTACGAGCAGTACTTC. This codes for CASSWQGGSYEQYF.

In DNA, the CDR3 is TGTGCCAGCAGTTTAATGGGCGACGAGCAGTACTTC. Amino acid sequence: CASSLMGDEQYF. The chain has TRBV28 and TRBJ2-7; no clear D gene. The germline V gene encodes CDR1 MDHEN and CDR2 SYDVKM. CDR3 length: 12 residues. The V gene lost 2 bases and the J gene lost 5 bases, with 7 bases spanning the gap.

The chain joins TRBV2 to TRBJ2-1; D perhaps matches TRBD2 (6 bases). The germline V gene has CDR1 SNHLY and CDR2 FYNNEI. V was trimmed by 2 bases and J by 6 bases, leaving 14 bases between them. This CDR3 is 15 amino acids long. In DNA form, the CDR3 reads TGTGCCAGCAGTGAATTCACTTCGGAGGGCAATGAGCAGTTCTTC. This codes for CASSEFTSEGNEQFF.

V is TRBV5-5 and J is TRBJ2-7; possibly TRBD1 for D (5 bases). CDR1 is SGHKS and CDR2 is YYEKEE in the germline V gene (reference sequence). The CDR3 extends over 16 amino acids. Trimming stripped 1 base from V and 2 bases from J, with 16 bases between. CDR3 residues: CASSLHPSQGAYEQYF. The CDR3 region has the DNA TGTGCCAGCAGCTTGCACCCCTCGCAGGGCGCCTACGAGCAGTACTTC. Together with reference TRBV5-5 and TRBJ2-7, the CDR3 gives the full variable domain: DAGVTQSPTHLIKTRGQQVTLRCSPISGHKSVSWYQQVLGQGPQFIFQYYEKEERGRGNFPDRFSARQFPNYSSELNVNALLLGDSALYLCASSLHPSQGAYEQYFGPGTRLTVT.

The rearrangement uses TRBV10-2 and TRBJ2-2; TRBD2 matches 8 bases. V shed 3 bases, J shed 0 bases, and the junction held 6 bases outside the gene matches. This CDR3 has 17 residues. The germline V gene encodes CDR1 WSHSY and CDR2 SAAADI. CDR3 coding DNA: TGCGCCAGCAGTGACGTTAGCGGGGAGGCGAACACCGGGGAGCTGTTTTTT. Translated, it gives CASSDVSGEANTGELFF.

J is TRBJ2-7 and V is TRBV5-1, with 7 bases lining up with TRBD1. With 0 bases clipped from V and 2 bases from J, the junction kept 5 bases outside the gene matches. This CDR3 has 15 residues. CDR1 is SGHRS, CDR2 YFSETQ, per germline. The CDR3: CASSLGDSGPYEQYF. The CDR3 DNA follows: TGCGCCAGCAGCTTGGGGGACAGTGGACCCTACGAGCAGTACTTC.

The V gene is TRBV7-9, the J gene TRBJ2-7; 8 nucleotides line up with TRBD2. Losses at the gene ends were 4 bases for V and 7 bases for J; bases not matched to a gene: 6. There are 13 residues in the CDR3. Germline loops: CDR1 SEHNR, CDR2 FQNEAQ (reference sequence). CDR3 protein: CASSSGLAREQYF. The CDR3 region has the DNA TGTGCCAGCAGCTCCGGACTAGCTAGGGAGCAGTACTTC.

This clone was recorded once. The chain links TRBV9 to TRBJ2-1, with D maybe TRBD1 (6 bases). Trimming cost V 3 bases and J 7 bases, with 17 bases left between them. The CDR3 sequence is 15 residues long. Germline V CDR1 and CDR2: SGDLS, YYNGEE. CDR3 nucleotides: TGTGCCAGCAGCGCTGCCCGGACAGTCCCTAATGAGCAGTTCTTC. Translated, it gives CASSAARTVPNEQFF.

The chain couples TRBV2 to TRBJ1-6; 7 positions agree with TRBD1. The V gene's germline CDR1 is SNHLY and CDR2 FYNNEI. V lost 6 bases to trimming and J lost 8 bases; unmatched junction nucleotides: 16. CDR3 length equals 17 residues. The DNA of the CDR3 is TGTGCCAGCAGCGAATCTCCGGGGGCAGGGGGAGATTCACCCCTCCACTTT. Its translation is CASSESPGAGGDSPLHF.

The rearrangement links TRBV5-6 to TRBJ2-2; TRBD1 matches 10 bases. The CDR3 has 15 residues. In germline, CDR1 is SGHDT, CDR2 YYEEEE. The ends lost 3 bases at V and 6 bases at J; junction bases unmatched: 5. The CDR3 DNA reads as TGTGCCAGCAGCTCGGACAGGGGGAGACCCGGGGAGCTGTTTTTT. Protein: CASSSDRGRPGELFF.

This sequence joins TRBV6-5 and TRBJ1-4, with a possible D match to TRBD1 (6 bases). The germline V gene encodes CDR1 MNHEY and CDR2 SVGAGI. Between the trimmed V and J ends, which lost 1 base and 2 bases, there was a span of 8 bases. CDR3 length: 15 amino acids. CDR3 coding DNA: TGTGCCAGCAGTTACTTTGGGGGCACTAATGAAAAACTGTTTTTT. It codes for CASSYFGGTNEKLFF.

This sequence joins TRBV19 and TRBJ2-7; 16 bases match TRBD2. J lost 5 bases, V lost 3 bases, and 7 bases had no gene match. Germline assignment: CDR1 LNHDA and CDR2 SQIVND (reference sequence). The CDR3 totals 17 residues. The DNA for the CDR3 is TGTGCCAGTAGTATGGGGACTAGCGGGAGGGCCTTAAACGAGCAGTACTTC. Amino acids: CASSMGTSGRALNEQYF.

The chain recombines TRBV27 with TRBJ2-1; D gene ambiguous. CDR3 length equals 15 residues. V lost 6 bases and J 0 bases, leaving 12 bases between the germline ends. Germline V gene sequence: CDR1 MNHEY, CDR2 SMNVEV (reference sequence). The CDR3: CASRDLVSSYNEQFF. CDR3 bases: TGTGCCAGCAGGGACCTGGTTAGCTCCTACAATGAGCAGTTCTTC.

The V call is TRBV2, the J call TRBJ1-5; 8 nucleotides agree with TRBD1. The germline gives CDR1 SNHLY, CDR2 FYNNEI. The length of the CDR3 is 15 residues. Trimming took 3 bases from V and 7 from J; bases not matched to a gene: 8. The CDR3 spells CASSEGDRLLQPQHF. CDR3 DNA: TGTGCCAGCAGTGAGGGGGACAGGCTTCTACAGCCCCAGCATTTT.